The 15 T cell receptor beta chains in this list originate from one sample, sequenced in a study of T cells after yellow fever vaccination. TCRdb re-derived calls from the 5' RACE reads in MiXCR, one entry per CDR3 protein. The sample records some 400,000 distinct CDR3 sequences, 15% to 20% being singletons. Material: PBMCs, obtained before the yellow fever booster vaccination. The receptors here all came from a man aged 18 to 30 who received the YFV17D yellow fever vaccine.

This clonotype was detected many times. The V call is TRBV5-1, the J call TRBJ2-3, with 7 bases matching TRBD1. This CDR3 has 14 residues. V lost 5 bases and J lost 1; bases outside the gene matches: 4. In germline, CDR1 is SGHRS, CDR2 YFSETQ. The CDR3 reads CASRRQGGTDTQYF. CDR3 DNA: TGCGCCAGCAGGAGACAGGGAGGCACAGATACGCAGTATTTT. Complete variable domain (other parts from reference TRBV5-1 and TRBJ2-3): KAGVTQTPRYLIKTRGQQVTLSCSPISGHRSVSWYQQTPGQGLQFLFEYFSETQRNKGNFPGRFSGRQFSNSRSEMNVSTLELGDSALYLCASRRQGGTDTQYFGPGTRLTVL.

This clonotype was seen a handful of times. CDR3 nucleotides: TGTGCCAGCAGCTCAACGGCGGCAACTGAAGCTTTCTTT. This translates into CASSSTAATEAFF. The chain uses TRBV7-2 and TRBJ1-1; D not certain. The CDR3 is 13 residues long. Trimming cost V 4 bases and J 5 bases, with 11 bases left between them. Germline-derived CDR1 and CDR2 are SGHTA and FQGNSA. The full variable domain, completed using reference TRBV7-2 and TRBJ1-1, is GAGVSQSPSNKVTEKGKDVELRCDPISGHTALYWYRQSLGQGLEFLIYFQGNSAPDKSGLPSDRFSAERTGGSVSTLTIQRTQQEDSAVYLCASSSTAATEAFFGQGTRLTVV.

The rearrangement links TRBV5-1 to TRBJ1-2; 7 bases map to TRBD1. V dropped 3 bases and J dropped 8; count of bases not matched to a gene: 7. Germline CDR1 and CDR2: SGHRS and YFSETQ. The CDR3 consists of 13 residues. CDR3 residues: CASSWGQSLGYTF. Written as DNA, the CDR3 is TGCGCCAGCAGCTGGGGACAGAGTCTCGGCTACACCTTC.

CDR3 nucleotide sequence: TGTGCTAGTGGTTTGACAGGGAACTATGGCTACACCTTC. Its translation is CASGLTGNYGYTF. The rearrangement joins TRBV12-5 to TRBJ1-2; maybe TRBD1 (6 bases). The CDR3 runs to 13 residues. Between the trimmed V and J ends, which lost 2 bases and 2 bases, there was a span of 6 bases. Germline-derived CDR1 and CDR2 are LGHNT and FRNRAP.

This clonotype occurred a few times. V usage is TRBV7-2 and J usage is TRBJ2-4, with D hard to call. V was clipped by 4 bases and J by 7 bases, with 17 bases between them. The CDR3 runs 15 residues. From germline, CDR1 is SGHTA and CDR2 FQGNSA. Written as DNA, the CDR3 is TGTGCCAGCAGCTCCCCCCACTGGCTAAACAACATTCAGTACTTC. As protein: CASSSPHWLNNIQYF.

This chain links TRBV7-6 with TRBJ2-3, with unresolved D. Germline values: CDR1 SGHVS, CDR2 FNYEAQ. Trimming removed 4 bases at V and 2 bases at J, with 10 bases between. The CDR3 runs 14 residues. The CDR3 bases are TGTGCCAGCAGCTCCGTACAGTTCACAGATACGCAGTATTTT. This encodes CASSSVQFTDTQYF.

This clonotype was seen more than once but under ten times. The rearrangement joins TRBV5-1 to TRBJ1-1; possibly TRBD1 for D (6 bases). This CDR3 is built from 13 residues. Trimming left V 5 bases short and J 5 bases short, with 13 bases between. CDR1 and CDR2 (germline): SGHRS, YFSETQ. The CDR3 coding sequence is TGCGCCAGCAGTCAGGACAGTGCTACTGAAGCTTTCTTT. It encodes CASSQDSATEAFF.

The genes are TRBV28 and TRBJ1-1, with a possible D match to TRBD1 (6 bases). The CDR3 spans 14 residues. Germline values: CDR1 MDHEN, CDR2 SYDVKM. Trimming took off 10 bases at V and 4 bases at J, with 19 bases between the two ends. The CDR3 DNA sequence: TGTGCCACCACGAGTGGGGGCCGGGGCACTGAAGCTTTCTTT. Translated, it gives CATTSGGRGTEAFF.

This clonotype was counted between two and nine times. The V call is TRBV7-3, the J call TRBJ2-1; D remains unclear. Germline values: CDR1 SGHTA, CDR2 FQGTGA. V lost 6 bases, J lost 10 bases, and 10 bases lay in between. CDR3 length: 11 residues. The CDR3 DNA reads TGTGCCAGCAGGGAAAACGGAGAGCAGTTCTTC. Translated: CASRENGEQFF.

This clonotype occurred a few times. This chain uses TRBV12-3 or TRBV12-4 with TRBJ1-1; D is ambiguous. The V gene lost 9 bases and the J gene lost 1 base, with 12 bases spanning the gap. The CDR3 has 13 amino acids. This CDR3 is CASSRDPNTEAFF. The DNA of the CDR3 is TGTGCCAGTTCGCGGGATCCGAACACTGAAGCTTTCTTT.

This clonotype was recorded a few times. The V gene is TRBV7-8, the J gene TRBJ1-5; D may be TRBD1 (6 bases). CDR3 length equals 14 residues. Germline lookup yields CDR1 SGHVS and CDR2 FQNEAQ. The ends were cut back, 5 bases at V and 7 bases at J, with 15 bases in the middle. CDR3 sequence (DNA): TGTGCCAGCAGCCACAGGGTTGTTGGACAGCCCCAGCATTTT. Translated, it gives CASSHRVVGQPQHF.

This clonotype appeared many times. One end of the junction is discordant with germline, which a read error may explain. This chain uses TRBV4-1 with TRBJ2-1; possibly TRBD2 for D (7 bases). This CDR3 is built from 16 residues. Germline CDR1 and CDR2: MGHRA and YSYEKL. The CDR3 here is CASSQGGGSSYNEQFF. The DNA of the CDR3 is TGTGCCAGCAGCCAAGGGGGGGGAAGCTCCTACAATGAGCAGTTCTTC.

This clonotype was observed a handful of times. CDR3 bases: TGTGCCAGCAGACTTGGACGAGGACCAGATACGCAGTATTTT. This translates into CASRLGRGPDTQYF. This chain links TRBV7-2 with TRBJ2-3, with D uncertain. CDR1 and CDR2 from the germline V gene are SGHTA and FQGNSA. Trimming stripped 6 bases from V and 4 bases from J, with 14 bases between. The CDR3 totals 14 residues. Looking up the rest from reference TRBV7-2 and TRBJ2-3 gives the full variable domain: GAGVSQSPSNKVTEKGKDVELRCDPISGHTALYWYRQSLGQGLEFLIYFQGNSAPDKSGLPSDRFSAERTGGSVSTLTIQRTQQEDSAVYLCASRLGRGPDTQYFGPGTRLTVL.

The V gene is TRBV7-2, the J gene TRBJ2-7; either TRBD1 or TRBD2 may supply D (5 bases each). Germline loops: CDR1 SGHTA, CDR2 FQGNSA. The CDR3 consists of 13 residues. V was shortened by 4 bases and J by 4 bases, with 11 bases between the two germline ends. CDR3 DNA sequence: TGTGCCAGCAGCTGGGACGAGCAATACGAGCAGTACTTC. Residues: CASSWDEQYEQYF. Filled out from reference TRBV7-2 and TRBJ2-7, the complete variable domain reads GAGVSQSPSNKVTEKGKDVELRCDPISGHTALYWYRQSLGQGLEFLIYFQGNSAPDKSGLPSDRFSAERTGGSVSTLTIQRTQQEDSAVYLCASSWDEQYEQYFGPGTRLTVT.

This sequence joins TRBV6-4 and TRBJ2-1; 9 bases are shared with TRBD1. The V gene's germline CDR1 is MRHNA and CDR2 SNTAGT. Trimming cost V 3 bases and J 3 bases; bases outside gene matches: 6. This CDR3 region has 16 residues. Written as DNA, the CDR3 is TGTGCCAGCAGTGAACCGGGACAGGGTGTCTACAATGAGCAGTTCTTC. It encodes CASSEPGQGVYNEQFF.